This T cell receptor (beta chain) was found in a study of T cell clones after liver transplantation. Overall study context: Apart from a few HCV-positive recipients, transplants were for non-autoimmune, non-viral reasons.

Study observations and caveats: Rather than being deleted, graft donor-reactive T cells may have moved into the graft.

CDR1 is MNHNS, CDR2 SASEGT, per germline. V lost 3 bases and J lost 8, with 16 bases in between. The CDR3 runs 15 residues. As regards this clone: What it binds is unknown.

Sequencing was performed with immunoSEQ multiplex PCR; in TCRdb, only in-frame clones are kept and a portion is missing. The sample shows 80,000 or so clones, about 82% of them seen only once. The TCR originated in a human patient who received a liver transplant. Some of the T cells may derive from the graft donor. The specimen comprised CD4+ T cells from blood, sampled 45 to 46 months after liver transplant. The chain employs TRBV6-1 and TRBJ1-4; tentatively, D is TRBD1 (5 bases). CDR3 in DNA: TGTGCCAGCAGTGAGCGCAGGGCTGTACGGGAAAAACTGTTTTTT. Translation gives CASSERRAVREKLFF.